What follows describes a single T cell receptor beta chain. Its binding antigen is unknown. One base away there is no much larger clone; base qualities are not given. A case-control design nested within a healthcare worker cohort in London, UK, was used, with weekly nasopharyngeal swab PCR tests and blood sampling performed. Healthcare workers were recruited during the week of the UK lockdown, between 23 and 31 March 2020, and followed weekly for up to roughly 15 weeks. These data are taken from a study of early T cells in non-severe SARS-CoV-2 infection (dated by TCRdb to the early 2020s). Concerning the study at large: Because TCR sequencing relied on bulk RNA taken from unsorted whole blood, pairing of alpha and beta chains was not possible. What the study reported, not specific to this receptor: VDJdb matching was skewed toward anti-spike CD8 responses and likely underestimated virus-specific expansions, missing private and CD4 specificities.

Libraries were prepared through 5' RACE. The sequencer listed for this sample is NextSeq 500. The TCR library protocol attached unique molecular identifiers to individual cDNA molecules to correct for sequencing error and PCR bias. Sequencing covered both TCR alpha and beta chains, and within each sample the abundances of alpha and beta sequences were tightly co-correlated. The published analysis was carried out like this. Decombinator V4 was used to annotate the V gene, J gene and CDR3 of the TCR sequences. TCRs were defined as expanded if a significant change between any two time points was detected under a Poisson model with p below 0.0001. TCR abundances were normalised to the total number of TCRs sequenced in each sample and reported as counts per million. MAIT TCRs were defined by TRAV1-2 paired with TRAJ12, TRAJ20 or TRAJ33, and iNKT TCRs by TRAV10 paired with TRAJ18. VDJdb, accessed 1 November 2021, was searched for CMV, EBV and SARS-CoV-2 annotated TCRs, with TCRs annotated for multiple antigens excluded. Clones were called with MiXCR by TCRdb after fastp trimmed the public reads at Q25, and only in-frame beta chains were retained. Rows with one shared CDR3 protein collapse into an entry with the most common genes and DNA. What appears here as the V and J calls and clone size reflects TCRdb's work, not the paper's. The sample table holds tens of thousands of distinct CDR3 sequences, of which just under 9% were seen once. The ten largest clones add up to around 17% of the sample.

The junction shows trimming of 2 bases on V and 0 bases on J, plus 0 bases between the germline ends. The cysteine opens and the phenylalanine closes a CDR3 of 11 amino acids. This entry keeps only the CDR3 DNA: 33 bases, framed from base 1. CDR1 SGHRS and CDR2 YFSETQ were looked up in the germline V gene. The rearrangement combines TRBV5-1 with TRBJ2-7; the D gene is unclear. This receptor was taken from an adult who was a healthcare worker with PCR-confirmed SARS-CoV-2 infection or an uninfected control (not recorded which). What was sequenced was whole blood. The CDR3 reads as follows: CASSFSYEQYF. The base sequence is TGCGCCAGCAGCTTCTCCTACGAGCAGTACTTC.